This T cell receptor beta chain was obtained from a study of regulatory T cells in long-lasting Graves disease. The study's findings and limits: Patients with persistent Graves' had lower TCR diversity than newly diagnosed patients. Fewer public clonotypes were shared by new patients (approximately 1,000) than by persistent patients (fewer than 3,000).

Time point here: persistent/refractory GD, antithyroid drugs over 5 years with positive TRAb. With RNA extracted from PBMCs as input, the TCR library was made. This clonotype was observed a few times. The antigen is not known. CDR1 is MNHEY and CDR2 is SVGAGI in the germline V gene. This CDR3 region has 16 residues. Trimming cost V 4 bases and J 4 bases; bases outside gene matches: 10. With iRepertoire HTBI primers and Arm-PCR of CDR3 regions, TCR beta libraries were built. Each CDR3 protein is one row after TCRdb ran MiXCR on the multiplex PCR reads. Of more than 650,000 distinct CDR3 sequences in the sample, about 32% are singletons; the top ten hold around 40%.

Material: peripheral blood mononuclear cells (PBMCs), obtained when the disease was refractory, from a patient treated with antithyroid drugs. The chain couples TRBV6-5 to TRBJ1-5; 7 positions agree with TRBD1. This sequence was found in a female donor with Graves disease. The CDR3 region is CASSLDEGAKNQPQHF. The CDR3 DNA reads TGTGCCAGCAGTTTAGACGAGGGGGCGAAGAATCAGCCCCAGCATTTT.